This TCR beta chain was sequenced for a study of T cells in tuberculosis. For this clone: Its antigen is unidentified.

Unsorted cryopreserved PBMC were sequenced, averaging about 93,000 T cells per clinical donor. Study-wide results and caveats: Active tuberculosis patients had shorter CDR3-alpha; the beta difference was nonsignificant. Cases with active tuberculosis were adults, while controls were adolescents.

The method was immunoSEQ multiplex PCR; TCRdb's version includes in-frame clones alone and lacks a portion of them. The sample has 25,000 to 35,000 clones; 90% are singletons. Germline V lookup: CDR1 SQVTM, CDR2 ANQGSEA. The CDR3 runs 11 residues. The V gene lost 6 bases and the J gene lost 2 bases, with 7 bases spanning the gap. The sample taken for sequencing was PBMCs. The chain is built from TRBV29-1 and TRBJ1-1; D is unresolved. This sequence originates from a donor aged 5-35 years with latent tuberculosis or without tuberculosis infection. CDR3 sequence: CSVASNTEAFF. The CDR3 region has the DNA TGCAGCGTAGCATCTAACACTGAAGCTTTCTTT.